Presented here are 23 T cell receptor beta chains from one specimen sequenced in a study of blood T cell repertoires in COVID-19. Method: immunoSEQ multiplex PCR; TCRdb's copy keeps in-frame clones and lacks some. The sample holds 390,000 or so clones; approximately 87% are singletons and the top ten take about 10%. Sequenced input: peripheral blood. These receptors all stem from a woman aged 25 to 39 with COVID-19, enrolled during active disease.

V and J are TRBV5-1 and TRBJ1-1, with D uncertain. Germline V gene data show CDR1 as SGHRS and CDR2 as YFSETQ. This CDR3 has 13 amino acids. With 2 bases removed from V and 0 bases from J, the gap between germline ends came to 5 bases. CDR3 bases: TGCGCCAGCAGCTTTAATATGAACACTGAAGCTTTCTTT. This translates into CASSFNMNTEAFF.

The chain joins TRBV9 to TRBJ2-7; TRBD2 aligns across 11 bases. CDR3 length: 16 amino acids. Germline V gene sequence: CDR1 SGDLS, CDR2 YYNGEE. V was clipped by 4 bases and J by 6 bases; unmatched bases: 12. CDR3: CASSPGSSGRAVEQYF. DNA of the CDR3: TGTGCCAGCAGCCCCGGGAGTAGCGGGAGGGCCGTCGAGCAGTACTTC.

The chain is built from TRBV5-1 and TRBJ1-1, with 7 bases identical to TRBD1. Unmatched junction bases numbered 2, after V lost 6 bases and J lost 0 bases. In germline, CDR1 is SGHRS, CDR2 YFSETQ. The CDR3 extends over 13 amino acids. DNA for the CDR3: TGCGCCAGCACGGACAGGCTGAACACTGAAGCTTTCTTT. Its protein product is CASTDRLNTEAFF.

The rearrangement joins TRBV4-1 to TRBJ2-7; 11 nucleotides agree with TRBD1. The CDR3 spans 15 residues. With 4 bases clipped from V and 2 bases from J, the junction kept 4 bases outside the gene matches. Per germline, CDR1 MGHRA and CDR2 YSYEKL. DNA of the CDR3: TGCGCCAGCAGCCGCGGGACAGGGGGGACCTACGAGCAGTACTTC. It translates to CASSRGTGGTYEQYF.

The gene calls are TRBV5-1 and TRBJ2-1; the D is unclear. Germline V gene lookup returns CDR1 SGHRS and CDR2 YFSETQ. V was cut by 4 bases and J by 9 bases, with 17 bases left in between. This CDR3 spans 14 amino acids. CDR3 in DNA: TGCGCCAGCAGCCCCCTCTCTAGTCCTGGTGAGCAGTTCTTC. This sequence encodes CASSPLSSPGEQFF.

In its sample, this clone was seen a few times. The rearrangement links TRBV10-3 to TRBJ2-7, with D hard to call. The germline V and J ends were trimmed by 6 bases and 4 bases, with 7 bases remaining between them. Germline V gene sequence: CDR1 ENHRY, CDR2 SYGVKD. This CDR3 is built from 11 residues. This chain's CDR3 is CAIRKEYEQYF. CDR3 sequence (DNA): TGTGCCATCAGGAAGGAGTACGAGCAGTACTTC.

CDR3 bases: TGTGCCAGTAGTACAGGGGGTGACACTGAAGCTTTCTTT. It is translated as CASSTGGDTEAFF. The rearrangement links TRBV19 to TRBJ1-1; 7 bases match TRBD1. V lost 4 bases to trimming and J lost 3 bases; unmatched junction nucleotides: 2. Looked up from germline, CDR1 is LNHDA and CDR2 is SQIVND (reference sequence). The CDR3 is 13 amino acids.

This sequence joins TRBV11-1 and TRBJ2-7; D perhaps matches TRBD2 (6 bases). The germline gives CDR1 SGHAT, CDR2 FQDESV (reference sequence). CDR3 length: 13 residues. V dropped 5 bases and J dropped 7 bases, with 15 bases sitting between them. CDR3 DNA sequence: TGTGCCAGCAGCCTAACGCGGGGTGGAGAGCAGTACTTC. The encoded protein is CASSLTRGGEQYF.

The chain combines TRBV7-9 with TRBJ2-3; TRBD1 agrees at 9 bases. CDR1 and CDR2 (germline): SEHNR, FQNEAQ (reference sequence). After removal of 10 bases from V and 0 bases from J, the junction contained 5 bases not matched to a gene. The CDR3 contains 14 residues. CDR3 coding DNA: TGTGCCACAACCGGGACAGGGAGCACAGATACGCAGTATTTT. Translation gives CATTGTGSTDTQYF.

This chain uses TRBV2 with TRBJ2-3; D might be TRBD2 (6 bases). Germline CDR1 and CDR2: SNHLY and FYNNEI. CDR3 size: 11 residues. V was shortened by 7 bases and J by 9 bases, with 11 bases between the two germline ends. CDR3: CASMRGLTQYF. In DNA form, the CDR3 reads TGTGCCAGCATGCGGGGCTTGACGCAGTATTTT.

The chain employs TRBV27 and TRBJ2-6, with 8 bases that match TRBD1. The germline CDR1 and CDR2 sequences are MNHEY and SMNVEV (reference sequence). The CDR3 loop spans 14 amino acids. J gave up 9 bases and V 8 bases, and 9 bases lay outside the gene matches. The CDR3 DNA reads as TGTGCCAGCTGCGTCCTTGGGACAGGCAACGTCCTGACTTTC. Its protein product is CASCVLGTGNVLTF.

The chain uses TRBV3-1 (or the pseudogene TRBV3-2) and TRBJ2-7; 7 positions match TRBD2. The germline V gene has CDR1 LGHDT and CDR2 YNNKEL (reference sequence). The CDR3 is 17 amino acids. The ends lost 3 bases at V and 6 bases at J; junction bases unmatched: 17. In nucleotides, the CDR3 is TGTGCCAGCAGCCAGGGGAGGAGGGAGGGCCTCGGTGGCGAGCAGTACTTC. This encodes CASSQGRREGLGGEQYF.

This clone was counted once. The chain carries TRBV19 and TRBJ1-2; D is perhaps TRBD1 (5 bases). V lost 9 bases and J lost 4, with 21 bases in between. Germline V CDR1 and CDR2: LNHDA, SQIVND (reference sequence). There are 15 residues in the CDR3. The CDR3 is CASRVGDSRGYGYTF. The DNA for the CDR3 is TGTGCCAGCCGAGTTGGGGACTCTAGGGGCTATGGCTACACCTTC.

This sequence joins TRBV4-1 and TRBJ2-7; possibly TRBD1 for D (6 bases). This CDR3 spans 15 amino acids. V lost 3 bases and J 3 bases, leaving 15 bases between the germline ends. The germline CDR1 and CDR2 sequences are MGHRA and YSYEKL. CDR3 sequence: CASSHRDEGDYEQYF. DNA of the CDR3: TGCGCCAGCAGCCATAGGGACGAGGGGGACTACGAGCAGTACTTC.

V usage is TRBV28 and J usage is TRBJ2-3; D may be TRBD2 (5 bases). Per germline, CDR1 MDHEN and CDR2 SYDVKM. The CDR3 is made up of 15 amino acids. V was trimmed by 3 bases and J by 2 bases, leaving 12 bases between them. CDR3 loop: CASSFRGLDTDTQYF. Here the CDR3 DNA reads TGTGCCAGCAGTTTCAGAGGGCTCGACACAGATACGCAGTATTTT. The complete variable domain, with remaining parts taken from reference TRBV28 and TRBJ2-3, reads DVKVTQSSRYLVKRTGEKVFLECVQDMDHENMFWYRQDPGLGLRLIYFSYDVKMKEKGDIPEGYSVSREKKERFSLILESASTNQTSMYLCASSFRGLDTDTQYFGPGTRLTVL.

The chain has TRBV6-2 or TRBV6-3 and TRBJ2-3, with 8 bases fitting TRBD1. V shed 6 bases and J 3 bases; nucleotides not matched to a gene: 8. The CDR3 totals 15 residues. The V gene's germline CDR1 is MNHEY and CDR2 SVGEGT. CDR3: CASSSFGQGTDTQYF. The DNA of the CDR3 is TGTGCCAGCAGCTCCTTTGGACAGGGAACAGATACGCAGTATTTT.

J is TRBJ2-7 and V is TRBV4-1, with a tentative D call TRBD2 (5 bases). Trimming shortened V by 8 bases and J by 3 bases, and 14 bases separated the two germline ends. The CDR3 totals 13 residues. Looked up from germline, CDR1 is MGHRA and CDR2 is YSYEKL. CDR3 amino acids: CASAQPGLYEQYF. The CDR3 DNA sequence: TGCGCCAGCGCCCAGCCCGGACTCTACGAGCAGTACTTC.

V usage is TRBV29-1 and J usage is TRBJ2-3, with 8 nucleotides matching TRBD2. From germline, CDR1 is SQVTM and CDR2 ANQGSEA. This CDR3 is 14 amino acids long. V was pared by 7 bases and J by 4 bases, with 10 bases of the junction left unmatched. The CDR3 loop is CSAPSGSSPDTQYF. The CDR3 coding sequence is TGCAGCGCACCAAGCGGGAGCTCTCCAGATACGCAGTATTTT.

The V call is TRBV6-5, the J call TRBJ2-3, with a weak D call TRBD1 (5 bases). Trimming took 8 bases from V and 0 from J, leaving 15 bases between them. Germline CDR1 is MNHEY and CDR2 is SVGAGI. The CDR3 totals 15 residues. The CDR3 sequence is CASLPQGRSTDTQYF. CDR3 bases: TGTGCCAGCCTACCCCAGGGTCGGAGCACAGATACGCAGTATTTT.

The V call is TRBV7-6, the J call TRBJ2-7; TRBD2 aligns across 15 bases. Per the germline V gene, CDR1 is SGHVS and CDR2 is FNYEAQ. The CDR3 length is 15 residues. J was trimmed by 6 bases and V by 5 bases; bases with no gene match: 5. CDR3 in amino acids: CASSPGLAGGGEQYF. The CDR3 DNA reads TGTGCCAGCAGCCCGGGACTAGCGGGAGGCGGCGAGCAGTACTTC.

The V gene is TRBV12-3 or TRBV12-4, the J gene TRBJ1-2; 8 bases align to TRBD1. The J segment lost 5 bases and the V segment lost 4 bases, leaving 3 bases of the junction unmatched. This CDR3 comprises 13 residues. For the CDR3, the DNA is TGTGCCAGCAGTTCCACAGGGGGATATGGCTACACCTTC. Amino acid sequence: CASSSTGGYGYTF.

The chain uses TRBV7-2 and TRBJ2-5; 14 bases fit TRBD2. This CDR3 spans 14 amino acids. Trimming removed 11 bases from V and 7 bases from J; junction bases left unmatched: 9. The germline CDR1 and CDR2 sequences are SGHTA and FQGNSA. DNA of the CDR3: TGTGCCGGGGAACGACTAGCGGGAGGGGGGACCCAGTACTTC. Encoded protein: CAGERLAGGGTQYF. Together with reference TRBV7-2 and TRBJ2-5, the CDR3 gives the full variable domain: GAGVSQSPSNKVTEKGKDVELRCDPISGHTALYWYRQSLGQGLEFLIYFQGNSAPDKSGLPSDRFSAERTGGSVSTLTIQRTQQEDSAVYLCAGERLAGGGTQYFGPGTRLLVL.

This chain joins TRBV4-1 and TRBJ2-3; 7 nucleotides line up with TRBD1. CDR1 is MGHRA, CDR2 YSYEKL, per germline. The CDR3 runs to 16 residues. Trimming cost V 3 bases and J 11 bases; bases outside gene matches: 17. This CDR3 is CASSQRITGDAVEQYF. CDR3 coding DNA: TGCGCCAGCAGCCAGAGGATCACAGGGGATGCTGTGGAGCAGTATTTT.